This T cell receptor (beta chain) was retrieved from a study of regulatory T cells in long-lasting Graves disease. Time point in this sample: persistent/refractory GD, antithyroid drugs over 5 years with positive TRAb. The TCR library was made from RNA that had been extracted from PBMCs in TRIzol. Study outcomes and limitations: Sample size, which was small, may have reduced accuracy. Persistent disease exhibited a predilection for TRBV28, TRBJ1-2 and TRBJ2-5.

To make TCR beta libraries, researchers used iRepertoire HTBI primers and Arm-PCR of CDR3 regions. TCRdb called the multiplex PCR reads again in MiXCR, with one record for every CDR3 protein. The table lists fewer than 450,000 distinct CDR3 sequences, less than 25% of them singletons. A remark on this clonotype: Antigen: not known.

This CDR3 contains 11 residues. Germline assignment: CDR1 SEHNR and CDR2 FQNEAQ (reference sequence). Trimming took off 5 bases at V and 8 bases at J, with 6 bases between the two ends. This clonotype was obtained from a female donor with Graves disease. This rearrangement joins TRBV7-9 to TRBJ1-4; D remains unclear. Sequenced material: peripheral blood mononuclear cells (PBMCs), taken when the disease was refractory, from a patient treated with antithyroid drugs. The CDR3 bases are TGTGCCAGCAGCCAAAACGAAAAACTGTTTTTT. Translated, it gives CASSQNEKLFF.